The source of this TCR beta chain is a study of shared clonotypes between healthy human individuals. V lost 4 bases to trimming and J lost 1 base, with 8 bases between them. The CDR3 loop spans 14 amino acids. CDR1 MNHEY and CDR2 SMNVEV come from the germline V gene (reference sequence). Regarding the study as a whole: Across several donors, naive CD4 shared 5% to 6%, naive CD8 over 3%, memory CD4 more than 2%, memory CD8 about 0.4%.

Concerning this clone: As yet, its antigen is unknown.

Sequencing was performed with immunoSEQ multiplex PCR; in TCRdb, only in-frame clones are kept and a portion is missing. The sample has over 1.4 million clones; 95% to 97% are singletons. The chain carries TRBV27 and TRBJ1-5, with D possibly being TRBD1 (5 bases). The clonotype comes from a man aged 25 to 45 in good health. Sequencing used naive CD4+ T cells sorted from blood. The subset here: CD45RA+ positively selected. CDR3 sequence reads: CASSSRVSNQPQHF. The CDR3 DNA reads TGTGCCAGCAGTTCCAGGGTAAGCAATCAGCCCCAGCATTTT.